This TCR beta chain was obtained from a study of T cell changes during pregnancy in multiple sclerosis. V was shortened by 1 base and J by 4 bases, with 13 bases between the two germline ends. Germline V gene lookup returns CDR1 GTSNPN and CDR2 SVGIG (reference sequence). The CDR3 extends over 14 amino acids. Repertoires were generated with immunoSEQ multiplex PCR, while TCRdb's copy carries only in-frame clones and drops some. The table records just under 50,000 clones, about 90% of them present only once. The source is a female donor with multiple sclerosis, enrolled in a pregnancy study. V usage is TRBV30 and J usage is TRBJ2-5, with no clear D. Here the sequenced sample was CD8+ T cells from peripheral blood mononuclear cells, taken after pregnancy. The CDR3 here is CAWSGSRLRETQYF. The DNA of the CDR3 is TGTGCCTGGAGTGGTTCGAGGTTAAGAGAGACCCAGTACTTC.